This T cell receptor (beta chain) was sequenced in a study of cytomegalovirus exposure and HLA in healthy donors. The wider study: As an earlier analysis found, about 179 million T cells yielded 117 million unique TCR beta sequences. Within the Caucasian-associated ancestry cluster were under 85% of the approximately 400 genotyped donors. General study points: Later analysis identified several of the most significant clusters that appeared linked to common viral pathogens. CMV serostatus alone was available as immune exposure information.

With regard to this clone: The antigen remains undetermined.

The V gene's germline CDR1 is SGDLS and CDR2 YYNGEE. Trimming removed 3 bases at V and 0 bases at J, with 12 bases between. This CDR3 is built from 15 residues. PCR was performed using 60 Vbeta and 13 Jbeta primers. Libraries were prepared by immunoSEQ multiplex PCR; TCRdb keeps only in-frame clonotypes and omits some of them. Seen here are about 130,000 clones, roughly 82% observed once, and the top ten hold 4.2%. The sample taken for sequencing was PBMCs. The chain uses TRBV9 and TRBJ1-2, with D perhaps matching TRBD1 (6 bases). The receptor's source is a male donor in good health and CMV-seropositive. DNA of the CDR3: TGTGCCAGCAGCGCAAAGGGGGGGTCTAACTATGGCTACACCTTC. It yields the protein CASSAKGGSNYGYTF.